Presented here are 29 T cell receptor beta chains from one specimen sequenced in a study of T cell responses to AZD1222 COVID-19 vaccine. This table comes from immunoSEQ multiplex PCR, and its TCRdb copy is limited to in-frame clones, with some not included. The sample consists of around 140,000 clones, 92% of them appearing once. The sample was peripheral blood, taken 28 days after the second AZD1222 dose. All receptors come from an adult who received the AZD1222 COVID-19 vaccine.

The V gene is TRBV5-4, the J gene TRBJ1-1; D gene unclear. The CDR3 loop spans 13 amino acids. The germline V gene has CDR1 SGHNT and CDR2 YYREEE (reference sequence). V was shortened by 4 bases and J by 1 base, with 8 bases between the two germline ends. The CDR3: CASSLDTNTEAFF. The CDR3 DNA is TGTGCCAGCAGCCTCGACACGAACACTGAAGCTTTCTTT.

The chain links TRBV25-1 to TRBJ1-6; D is undetermined. CDR1 and CDR2 (germline): MGHDK, SYGVNS. This CDR3 is built from 11 residues. V was trimmed by 6 bases and J by 10 bases, leaving 7 bases between them. The CDR3 DNA reads as TGTGCCAGCAGGCTCAGCTCACCCCTCCACTTT. Translation gives CASRLSSPLHF.

The chain recombines TRBV6-6 with TRBJ1-1; D perhaps matches TRBD1 (5 bases). Germline-derived CDR1 and CDR2 are MNHNY and SVGAGI (reference sequence). CDR3 length: 15 amino acids. Trimming removed 1 base at V and 4 bases at J, with 13 bases between. The CDR3 reads CASSYYQGGSTEAFF. In DNA, the CDR3 is TGTGCCAGCAGTTACTACCAGGGAGGAAGCACTGAAGCTTTCTTT.

J is TRBJ2-1 and V is TRBV21-1; the table gives TRBD1 as D, unverified against the DNA. TRBV21-1 is termed a pseudogene. The CDR3 consists of 16 residues. CDR3 sequence reads: CASSQSRGTGGGEQFF. The CDR3 nucleotides read TGTGCCAGCAGCCAAAGTCGTGGGACAGGAGGGGGTGAGCAGTTCTTC.

V is TRBV12-5 and J is TRBJ1-2; D gene ambiguous. The V end lost 6 bases, the J end lost 7 bases, and 15 bases lay between the germline ends. CDR3 length: 13 residues. Germline assignment: CDR1 LGHNT and CDR2 FRNRAP. The CDR3 bases are TGTGCTAGTGGCCGGGTAGGAGCCGGTGGCTACACCTTC. It specifies CASGRVGAGGYTF.

The gene calls are TRBV7-4 and TRBJ1-2; D may be TRBD1 (5 bases). Trimming took off 9 bases at V and 0 bases at J, with 17 bases between the two ends. The germline gives CDR1 SGHVT, CDR2 SQSDAQ. The CDR3 length is 15 residues. Written as DNA, the CDR3 is TGTGCCAGTAGCCCCCAGGGTATAGCTAACTATGGCTACACCTTC. Its translation is CASSPQGIANYGYTF.

Details on this clone: The sample carries other DNA sequences with the same CDR3. The V call is TRBV4-3, the J call TRBJ2-1; D is perhaps TRBD2 (6 bases). The CDR3 extends over 13 amino acids. Germline V gives CDR1 LGHNA, CDR2 YSLEER. Deletions cut 0 bases from V and 6 bases from J, with 6 bases between. The CDR3 coding sequence is TGCGCCAGCAGCCAAGAGACTAGCAATGAGCAGTTCTTC. It codes for CASSQETSNEQFF.

This chain connects TRBV12-3 or TRBV12-4 to TRBJ1-4; D unclear. CDR3 length: 11 amino acids. Trimming removed 3 bases from V and 9 bases from J, with 5 bases in between. The CDR3: CASSFGQKLFF. The CDR3 bases are TGTGCCAGCAGTTTCGGTCAAAAACTGTTTTTT.

The chain is built from TRBV5-4 and TRBJ2-1; D tentatively reads TRBD1 or TRBD2 (5 bases each). CDR1 is SGHNT, CDR2 YYREEE, per germline (reference sequence). The CDR3 is made up of 15 amino acids. V was clipped by 4 bases and J by 0 bases, with 11 bases between them. The DNA of the CDR3 is TGTGCCAGCAGCCGGGGACCGAGCTCCTACAATGAGCAGTTCTTC. Amino acids: CASSRGPSSYNEQFF.

This clone was found a few times. The chain joins TRBV6-1 to TRBJ2-2, with a possible D match to TRBD1 (6 bases). Germline CDR1 reads MNHNS; CDR2 reads SASEGT. This CDR3 spans 14 amino acids. Trimming left V 3 bases short and J 5 bases short, with 10 bases between. The CDR3 loop reads CASSDGRGTGELFF. The CDR3 DNA sequence: TGTGCCAGCAGTGACGGCAGGGGAACCGGGGAGCTGTTTTTT.

This clone appeared a single time. V is TRBV2 and J is TRBJ1-2; possibly TRBD1 for D (5 bases). Germline loops: CDR1 SNHLY, CDR2 FYNNEI. This CDR3 contains 16 residues. The V end lost 4 bases, the J end lost 5 bases, and 20 bases lay between the germline ends. CDR3 nucleotide sequence: TGTGCCAGCAGTGCCCAGGGCCCCCCAGTATTATATGGCTACACCTTC. It specifies CASSAQGPPVLYGYTF.

The V gene is TRBV7-2, the J gene TRBJ2-1; D not certain. Germline values: CDR1 SGHTA, CDR2 FQGNSA. The CDR3 consists of 14 residues. Trimming shortened V by 5 bases and J by 4 bases, and 12 bases separated the two germline ends. CDR3 coding DNA: TGTGCCAGCAGCAAGGACCAGAGTTACAATGAGCAGTTCTTC. It specifies CASSKDQSYNEQFF. Looking up the rest from reference TRBV7-2 and TRBJ2-1 gives the full variable domain: GAGVSQSPSNKVTEKGKDVELRCDPISGHTALYWYRQSLGQGLEFLIYFQGNSAPDKSGLPSDRFSAERTGGSVSTLTIQRTQQEDSAVYLCASSKDQSYNEQFFGPGTRLTVL.

This clone has just a few counts. The chain recombines TRBV7-2 with TRBJ2-2, with no clear D. The CDR3 spans 16 residues. V lost 0 bases, J lost 4 bases, and 12 bases lay in between. Germline CDR1 SGHTA, CDR2 FQGNSA. CDR3 DNA sequence: TGTGCCAGCAGCTTAGCGGCCCGGTCGGGCACCGGGGAGCTGTTTTTT. It is translated as CASSLAARSGTGELFF.

The CDR3 spells CASSIPDRPYGYTF. The CDR3 DNA reads TGTGCCAGCAGTATACCTGACAGGCCCTATGGCTACACCTTC. J is TRBJ1-2 and V is TRBV28; possibly TRBD1 for D (6 bases). The length of the CDR3 is 14 residues. CDR1 and CDR2 (germline): MDHEN, SYDVKM. Trimming left V 5 bases short and J 4 bases short, with 14 bases between.

This chain connects TRBV27 to TRBJ1-5; TRBD1 is a possible D gene (6 bases). The V gene's germline CDR1 is MNHEY and CDR2 SMNVEV (reference sequence). The germline V and J ends were trimmed by 2 bases and 7 bases, with 9 bases remaining between them. The CDR3 sequence is 13 residues long. The CDR3 nucleotides read TGTGCCAGCAGTTTAAACAGGGTCCAGCCCCAGCATTTT. This gives the protein CASSLNRVQPQHF.

V and J are TRBV27 and TRBJ2-1; 8 bases agree with TRBD2. With 2 bases clipped from V and 7 bases from J, the junction kept 1 base outside the gene matches. CDR1 and CDR2 (germline): MNHEY, SMNVEV (reference sequence). The length of the CDR3 is 13 residues. CDR3 DNA sequence: TGTGCCAGCAGTTTAGCGGGGGGTAATGAGCAGTTCTTC. Translated, it gives CASSLAGGNEQFF.

The rearrangement joins TRBV15 to TRBJ1-5; 9 bases are a match to TRBD1. CDR3 size: 16 residues. Germline CDR1 and CDR2: LNHNV and YYDKDF (reference sequence). The V gene end was trimmed by 3 bases and the J gene end by 5 bases; junction bases not matched to a gene: 8. CDR3 DNA: TGTGCCACCAGCAGCGGACAGGGGACAAGAGATCAGCCCCAGCATTTT. Translation gives CATSSGQGTRDQPQHF.

This rearrangement joins TRBV7-9 to TRBJ1-1; no reliable D call. Trimming left V 1 base short and J 3 bases short, with 9 bases between. The CDR3 covers 14 residues. Germline lookup yields CDR1 SEHNR and CDR2 FQNEAQ (reference sequence). Written as DNA, the CDR3 is TGTGCCAGCAGCTTAGAGGCGGAAGACACTGAAGCTTTCTTT. It is translated as CASSLEAEDTEAFF. The variable domain in full, with the rest retrieved from reference TRBV7-9 and TRBJ1-1, is DTGVSQNPRHKITKRGQNVTFRCDPISEHNRLYWYRQTLGQGPEFLTYFQNEAQLEKSRLLSDRFSAERPKGSFSTLEIQRTEQGDSAMYLCASSLEAEDTEAFFGQGTRLTVV.

CDR3 sequence (DNA): TGTGCCAGCAGCCCCTGGCTTCGGGGCGGGAGAGTCTACAATGAGCAGTTCTTC. Its protein is CASSPWLRGGRVYNEQFF. The chain links TRBV11-2 to TRBJ2-1; the match to TRBD2 covers 7 bases. Germline CDR1 SGHAT, CDR2 FQNNGV. Trimming cost V 5 bases and J 3 bases; bases outside gene matches: 16. The CDR3 covers 18 residues. The full variable domain, rest sourced from reference TRBV11-2 and TRBJ2-1, is EAGVAQSPRYKIIEKRQSVAFWCNPISGHATLYWYQQILGQGPKLLIQFQNNGVVDDSQLPKDRFSAERLKGVDSTLKIQPAKLEDSAVYLCASSPWLRGGRVYNEQFFGPGTRLTVL.

This clone was observed once. The chain couples TRBV2 to TRBJ1-5, with TRBD1 identical over 7 bases. V lost 1 base, J lost 3 bases, and 6 bases stayed unmatched. Germline CDR1 reads SNHLY; CDR2 reads FYNNEI. The CDR3 extends over 16 amino acids. The DNA for the CDR3 is TGTGCCAGCAGTGAAGAGGAACAGGGGCTCAATCAGCCCCAGCATTTT. This encodes CASSEEEQGLNQPQHF.

CDR3 nucleotide sequence: TGTGCCAGCAGTTCGCCAGGGGGATCTGAAGCTTTCTTT. It specifies CASSSPGGSEAFF. The J gene is TRBJ1-1, the V gene TRBV28; 7 nucleotides line up with TRBD1. The germline CDR1 and CDR2 sequences are MDHEN and SYDVKM. The CDR3 sequence is 13 residues long. J lost 6 bases, V lost 4 bases, and 5 bases had no gene match.

This chain joins TRBV6-5 and TRBJ2-7, with 7 bases lining up with TRBD1. V lost 4 bases and J lost 1; bases outside the gene matches: 1. The CDR3 consists of 13 residues. Germline V CDR1 and CDR2: MNHEY, SVGAGI. In nucleotides, the CDR3 is TGTGCCAGCAGTTGGGACAGATCCTACGAGCAGTACGTC. Translated: CASSWDRSYEQYV.

J is TRBJ2-7 and V is TRBV18; 8 nucleotides match TRBD2. The V and J ends lost 1 base and 6 bases, in that order; junction bases with no gene match: 5. CDR3 size: 14 residues. The germline V gene encodes CDR1 KGHSH and CDR2 LQKENI. CDR3 sequence reads: CASSPQPGGFEQYF. CDR3 coding DNA: TGTGCCAGCTCACCACAACCGGGAGGGTTCGAGCAGTACTTC.

J is TRBJ1-2 and V is TRBV27; TRBD1 matches at 7 bases. This CDR3 is 17 amino acids long. CDR1 and CDR2 (germline): MNHEY, SMNVEV (reference sequence). V dropped 4 bases and J dropped 0; count of bases not matched to a gene: 11. The CDR3 DNA follows: TGTGCCAGCAGTTCGCTCCGCCGGGACAGATCTAACTATGGCTACACCTTC. This codes for CASSSLRRDRSNYGYTF.

The gene calls are TRBV7-6 and TRBJ2-5; 11 nucleotides line up with TRBD1. Trimming at V came to 5 bases and at J to 5 bases, leaving 7 bases not matched to a gene. CDR1 and CDR2 from the germline V gene are SGHVS and FNYEAQ. This CDR3 spans 15 amino acids. CDR3 coding DNA: TGTGCCAGCAGCCTGGACAGGGGGCTTGGGGAGACCCAGTACTTC. It codes for CASSLDRGLGETQYF.

A note on this clone: At the DNA level, this CDR3 is encoded by other sequences in the same sample as well. The CDR3 is CASSDTGQALYGYTF. The CDR3 DNA reads as TGTGCCAGCAGTGATACAGGACAGGCGCTCTATGGCTACACCTTC. The chain has TRBV6-4 and TRBJ1-2; the match to TRBD1 covers 7 bases. This CDR3 region has 15 residues. CDR1 and CDR2 (germline): MRHNA, SNTAGT. With 3 bases clipped from V and 4 bases from J, the junction kept 8 bases outside the gene matches.

V usage is TRBV11-2 and J usage is TRBJ1-1; 9 bases are shared with TRBD1. The CDR3 spans 14 residues. V shed 2 bases, J shed 4 bases, and the junction held 2 bases outside the gene matches. CDR1 and CDR2 from the germline V gene are SGHAT and FQNNGV. The CDR3 coding sequence is TGTGCCAGCAGCTTAATACAGGGGGCCACTGAAGCTTTCTTT. It encodes CASSLIQGATEAFF.

This clone was seen only once. The rearrangement joins TRBV6-5 to TRBJ2-7; perhaps D is TRBD1 or TRBD2 (7 bases each). Germline CDR1 and CDR2: MNHEY and SVGAGI. The CDR3 runs to 14 residues. V was clipped by 2 bases and J by 5 bases, with 13 bases between them. In DNA form, the CDR3 reads TGTGCCAGCAGTTACGGGGGAGGGGGCAACGAGCAGTACTTC. As protein: CASSYGGGGNEQYF.

V and J are TRBV5-1 and TRBJ1-1; 9 bases align to TRBD1. After removal of 1 base from V and 6 bases from J, the junction contained 16 bases not matched to a gene. Germline assignment: CDR1 SGHRS and CDR2 YFSETQ. The CDR3 has 18 amino acids. The CDR3: CASSLSLTPPGQGPEAFF. In nucleotides, the CDR3 is TGCGCCAGCAGCTTGTCCCTAACCCCCCCGGGACAGGGACCTGAAGCTTTCTTT.